This TCR beta chain came from a study of T cells in Graves' hyperthyroidism and ophthalmopathy. Germline assignment: CDR1 SGHRS and CDR2 YFSETQ. Unmatched junction bases numbered 5, after V lost 1 base and J lost 7 bases. The CDR3 is 16 amino acids. General observations from the study: In blood, most of the thyroid clonotypes expanded above 0.001 were also present. The model anticipated ophthalmopathy a median about six months pre-onset.

Patients counted as stable if ophthalmopathy did not develop within 18 months. The study excluded patients with uncontrolled infection, other autoimmune disease, pregnancy or lactation. The table lists this clonotype with many counts. Its antigen remains unidentified. What was amplified from RNA transcripts were TCR beta CDR3 regions. First-round RT-PCR with HTBI primers amplified the TCR CDR3 region. TCRdb fed the multiplex PCR reads into MiXCR, producing one record per CDR3 protein. The table has around 280,000 distinct CDR3 sequences, around 13% seen once; the top ten hold roughly 7.7%. This clonotype originated in a woman aged 35 to 49 with Graves' hyperthyroidism. The specimen was blood. The chain carries TRBV5-1 and TRBJ2-1, with 13 bases matching TRBD2. The CDR3 sequence: CASSLSRTSGSNEQFF. CDR3 sequence (DNA): TGCGCCAGCAGCTTGTCTCGGACTAGCGGGAGTAATGAGCAGTTCTTC.